This TCR beta chain stems from a study of regulatory T cells in long-lasting Graves disease. The overall study: Graves' patients, diagnosed recently, had received antithyroid drugs under 3 months.

Assembly of TCR beta libraries relied on iRepertoire HTBI primers together with Arm-PCR of CDR3 regions. From the multiplex PCR reads, TCRdb called clonotypes with MiXCR, one entry per CDR3 protein. The sample has 400,000 to 500,000 distinct CDR3 sequences; roughly 15% are singletons. As to time point: newly diagnosed GD, antithyroid drugs for less than 3 months. Extracted RNA from PBMCs served as the source of the TCR library. Trimming took 5 bases from V and 2 from J; bases not matched to a gene: 7. Germline V lookup: CDR1 SNHLY, CDR2 FYNNEI. The CDR3 extends over 15 amino acids. In its sample, this clonotype was seen many times. These data were also reused for a study on T cells in Graves' hyperthyroidism and ophthalmopathy. From that study: Diagnostic decisions used clinical symptoms, serum thyroxine and TRAb, thyroid ultrasound and orbital computed tomography. Most thyroid clonotypes expanded above 0.001 were also detected in blood.

The starting material was peripheral blood mononuclear cells (PBMCs), obtained at new diagnosis, from a patient treated with antithyroid drugs. This chain joins TRBV2 and TRBJ2-3, with TRBD2 matching over 7 bases. The receptor comes from a woman aged 50 to 60 with Graves disease. CDR3 coding DNA: TGTGCCAGCAGTTTACTAGCGACCCACACAGATACGCAGTATTTT. Its translation is CASSLLATHTDTQYF.